The sequence of this TCR beta chain was determined in a study of patients and donors after allogeneic stem cell transplantation (dated by TCRdb to 2019 to 2021). A word on this clonotype: What antigen it recognizes has not been identified. Base qualities are not recorded, but no much larger clone differs from it by a single base.

The CDR1 and CDR2 encoded by the germline V gene (reference sequence) are SEHNR and FQNEAQ. Inclusive of the bounding cysteine and phenylalanine, the CDR3 is 14 residues long. Only the CDR3 DNA is retained, 42 bases long and in frame from the first base. The V end gives up 4 bases and the J end 13 bases, leaving 12 bases in the junction not matched to a gene. Libraries were prepared through RT-PCR. Sequenced using a NextSeq 550. The public reads were reanalyzed by TCRdb: fastp trimming at Q25, MiXCR alignment, in-frame beta chains only. Duplicate CDR3 protein sequences are folded into a single record with the most common DNA and genes. The sample table holds about 960,000 distinct CDR3 sequences, of which 18% were seen once. Around 6% of the sample rests with the top ten.

The TCR was taken from a human donor who was either an allogeneic HSCT recipient or a stem cell or donor lymphocyte infusion donor (not recorded which). It is not recorded whose cells these are; they may come from a transplant donor. The rearrangement combines TRBV7-9 with TRBJ2-1; TRBD2 aligns with 8 central bases. Sequencing was done on a sample of blood, either unsorted or a sorted T cell fraction (not recorded which). CDR3 reads: CASSSTGLEGPQFF. The bases read TGTGCCAGCAGCTCCACGGGACTAGAGGGCCCCCAGTTCTTC.